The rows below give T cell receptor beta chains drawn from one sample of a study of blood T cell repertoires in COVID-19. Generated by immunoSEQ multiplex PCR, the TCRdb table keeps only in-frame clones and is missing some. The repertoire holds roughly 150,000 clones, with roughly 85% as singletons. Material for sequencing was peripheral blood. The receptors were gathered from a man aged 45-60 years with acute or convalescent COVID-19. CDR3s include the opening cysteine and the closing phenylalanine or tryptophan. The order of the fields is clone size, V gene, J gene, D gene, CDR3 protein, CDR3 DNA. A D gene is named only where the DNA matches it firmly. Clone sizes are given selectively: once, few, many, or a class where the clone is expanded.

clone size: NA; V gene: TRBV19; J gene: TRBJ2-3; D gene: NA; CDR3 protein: CASSIGAVGTDTQYF; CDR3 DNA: TGTGCCAGTAGTATAGGGGCTGTTGGCACAGATACGCAGTATTTT
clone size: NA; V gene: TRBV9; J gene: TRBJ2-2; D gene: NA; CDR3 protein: CASSVEGGLNTGELFF; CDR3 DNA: TGTGCCAGCAGCGTAGAGGGGGGGCTAAACACCGGGGAGCTGTTTTTT
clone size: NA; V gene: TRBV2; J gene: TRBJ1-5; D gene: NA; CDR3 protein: CASSDHRAGQPQHF; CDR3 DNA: TGTGCCAGCAGTGACCACAGGGCAGGTCAGCCCCAGCATTTT
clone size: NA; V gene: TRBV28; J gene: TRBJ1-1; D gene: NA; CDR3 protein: CASRSTGKAFF; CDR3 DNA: TGTGCCAGCAGGTCTACAGGGAAAGCTTTCTTT
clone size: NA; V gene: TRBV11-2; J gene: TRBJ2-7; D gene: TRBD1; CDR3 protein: CASSRQGAREQYF; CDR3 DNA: TGTGCCAGCAGTCGACAGGGGGCAAGGGAGCAGTACTTC
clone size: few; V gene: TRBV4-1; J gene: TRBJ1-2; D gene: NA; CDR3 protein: CASSQVNRLSSWGGYTF; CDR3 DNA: TGCGCCAGCAGCCAAGTCAACAGGCTATCATCATGGGGTGGCTACACCTTC
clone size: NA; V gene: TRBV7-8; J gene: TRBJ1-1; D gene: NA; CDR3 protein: CASSLGRVAFF; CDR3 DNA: TGTGCCAGCAGCTTAGGCAGGGTGGCTTTCTTT
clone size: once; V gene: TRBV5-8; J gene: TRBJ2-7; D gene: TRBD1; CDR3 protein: CASSSGGRTGDEQYF; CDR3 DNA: TGTGCCAGCAGTTCCGGCGGGCGGACAGGGGACGAGCAGTACTTC
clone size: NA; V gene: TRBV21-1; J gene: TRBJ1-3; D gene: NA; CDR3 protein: CASNIVLSSHPGNTIYF; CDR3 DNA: TGTGCCAGCAATATAGTACTGTCTTCGCATCCTGGAAACACCATATATTTT
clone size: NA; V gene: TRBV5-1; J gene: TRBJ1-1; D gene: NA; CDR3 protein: CASSRERVGEAFF; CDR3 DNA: TGCGCCAGCAGCAGGGAGAGAGTGGGTGAAGCTTTCTTT
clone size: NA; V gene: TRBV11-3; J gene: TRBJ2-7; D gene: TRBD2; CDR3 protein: CASSSTGTRNEQYF; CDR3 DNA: TGTGCCAGCAGCTCGACCGGGACTAGAAACGAGCAGTACTTC
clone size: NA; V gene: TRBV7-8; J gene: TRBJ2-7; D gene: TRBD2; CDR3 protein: CASSSRLAGTYEQYF; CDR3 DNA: TGTGCCAGCAGCTCCCGACTAGCGGGGACCTACGAGCAGTACTTC
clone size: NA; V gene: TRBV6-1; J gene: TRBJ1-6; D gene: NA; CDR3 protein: CASSENGSGSPLHF; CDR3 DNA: TGTGCCAGCAGTGAAAACGGGTCTGGTTCACCCCTCCACTTT